Listed below are T cell receptor beta chains from one sample, sequenced in a study of T-cell reconstitution after alpha-beta-depleted transplantation in children. TCRdb called the PCR reads again in MiXCR, with one record for every CDR3 protein. In the table there are around 700,000 distinct CDR3 sequences, about 12% of which are singletons. Source: PBMCs, taken before TCRalphabeta/CD19-depleted stem cell transplant. Every receptor here comes from a girl aged 2 to 10 with congenital amegakaryocytic thrombocytopenia, due to receive a stem cell transplant. Each CDR3 is given with its conserved first and last residue. The D gene is left open where the match is weak. The size of a clone is reported for some rows only, either as once, few or many, or as a class for expanded clones.

many	TRBV19	TRBD2	TRBJ2-7	TGTGCCAGTAGTATTTCAGCGGGGATCTCCTACGAGCAGTACTTC	CASSISAGISYEQYF
-	TRBV2	TRBD2	TRBJ2-7	TGTGCCAGCAGTTCCCCGAGAGGTAGCGGGTCCCACGAGCAGTACTTC	CASSSPRGSGSHEQYF
-	TRBV10-1	TRBD1	TRBJ2-1	TGCGCCAGCAGGGCTCCGGGACAGAGATCTATCCCAATTGATTCCTTTCCCATACTCAATGAGCAGTTCTTC	CASRAPGQRSIPIDSFPILNEQFF
few	TRBV5-1	-	TRBJ2-2	TGCGCCAGCAGCGCCGGGACAAGCTTCGACACCGGGGAGCTGTTTTTT	CASSAGTSFDTGELFF
many	TRBV29-1	-	TRBJ2-5	TGCAGCGGCGGGACACCACAAGAGACCCAGTACTTC	CSGGTPQETQYF
few	TRBV5-1	TRBD1	TRBJ2-5	TGCGCCAGCAGCTCGTTACAGGGGGCCCGAGAGACCCAGTACTTC	CASSSLQGARETQYF
many	TRBV12-3/TRBV12-4	TRBD2	TRBJ2-3	TGTGCCAGCAGTGGTAGCGGGAGAGCTGAAGATACGCAGTATTTT	CASSGSGRAEDTQYF
many	TRBV20-1	-	TRBJ2-3	TGCAGTGCTATAAAGCCGTTAACAGATACGCAGTATTTT	CSAIKPLTDTQYF
few	TRBV12-3/TRBV12-4	-	TRBJ2-5	TGTGCCAGCAGCCCACCTTGGGAGACCCAGTACTTC	CASSPPWETQYF
many	TRBV29-1	TRBD1	TRBJ2-1	TGCAGCGTTGATACTCCGGACAGGGGGGACGGTGAGCAGTTCTTC	CSVDTPDRGDGEQFF
-	TRBV7-2	TRBD1	TRBJ2-2	TGTGCCAGCAGCATTCGGACAGGGGGCGCATCCCGGGAGCTGTTTTTT	CASSIRTGGASRELFF
many	TRBV5-1	TRBD2	TRBJ2-7	TGCGCCAGCAGCAAACCTCCCGGGACTAGCGGGACCGAGCAGTACTTC	CASSKPPGTSGTEQYF
many	TRBV29-1	-	TRBJ2-7	TGCAGCGTTGATTCATCCTACGAGCAGTACTTC	CSVDSSYEQYF
-	TRBV27	-	TRBJ2-2	TGTGCCAGCAGTTTATTCTTGTTGGGGGGCCCCGGGGAGCTGTTTTTT	CASSLFLLGGPGELFF
-	TRBV11-2	-	TRBJ2-5	TGTGCCAGCAGCTCACCGCGGGCATCCCAAGAGACCCAGTACTTC	CASSSPRASQETQYF
-	TRBV10-3	TRBD1	TRBJ2-1	TGTGCCATCAGTGAGTCCCCGACAGGGGAGAATTACAATGAGCAGTTCTTC	CAISESPTGENYNEQFF
many	TRBV27	-	TRBJ2-1	TGTGCCAGCAACGAGATAGGGGGGAATGAGCAGTTCTTC	CASNEIGGNEQFF
many	TRBV20-1	-	TRBJ2-3	TGCAGTGCTAGGCGGCGGGTAGGAACAGATACGCAGTATTTT	CSARRRVGTDTQYF
-	TRBV29-1	-	TRBJ1-1	TGCAGCGTTGACCTGGGGTGGAACACTGAAGCTTTCTTT	CSVDLGWNTEAFF
many	TRBV3-1	TRBD2	TRBJ2-3	TGTGCCAGCAGCCAAGGGACTAGCGGGAGAGGAACGCAGTATTTT	CASSQGTSGRGTQYF
-	TRBV10-3	TRBD2	TRBJ2-5	TGTGCCATCAGTGGCGGACTAGCGGGAGTGGAGACCCAGTACTTC	CAISGGLAGVETQYF
many	TRBV7-6	-	TRBJ1-5	TGTGCCAGCAGCTTACGCATGACCAATCAGCCCCAGCATTTT	CASSLRMTNQPQHF
-	TRBV12-3/TRBV12-4	TRBD2	TRBJ2-7	TGTGCCAGCATCGAGCGGGGCTCCTACGAGCAGTACTTC	CASIERGSYEQYF
-	TRBV7-9	-	TRBJ1-4	TGTGCCAGCAGCTTAGCGGCCATGGGTGAAAAACTGTTTTTT	CASSLAAMGEKLFF
-	TRBV20-1	TRBD2	TRBJ2-1	TGCAGTGCTAGAGACCCGAGCGGGAGGCCCTTAATGGTGAATGAGCAGTTCTTC	CSARDPSGRPLMVNEQFF
-	TRBV6-1	TRBD2	TRBJ2-3	TGTGCCAGCAGTGAAGCCCGGACTAGCGGGAGAAATACGCAGTATTTT	CASSEARTSGRNTQYF
many	TRBV7-9	-	TRBJ2-2	TGTGCCAGCAGCTTTACAACGACGAACACCGGGGAGCTGTTTTTT	CASSFTTTNTGELFF
-	TRBV15	TRBD2	TRBJ2-5	TGTGCCACCAGCAGAGGGGGACTAGCGGGAGATATCCAAGAGACCCAGTACTTC	CATSRGGLAGDIQETQYF
-	TRBV30	-	TRBJ2-3	TGTGCCTGGAGGATTCTAGGAGATACGCAGTATTTT	CAWRILGDTQYF
many	TRBV5-1	-	TRBJ1-1	TGCGCCAGCAGCGGGGGGACATCTCATGAAGCTTTCTTT	CASSGGTSHEAFF
-	TRBV20-1	-	TRBJ2-1	TGCAGTGCTAGAGGAGGCAGCCAAGCCTACAATGAGCAGTTCTTC	CSARGGSQAYNEQFF
many	TRBV5-4	TRBD2	TRBJ2-5	TGTGCCAGCAGCTTGCGACTAGCGGGAGTCGGAGAGACCCAGTACTTC	CASSLRLAGVGETQYF
many	TRBV2	TRBD1	TRBJ2-5	TGTGCCATCTCCCTGCGGACAGGCCAAGAGACCCAGTACTTC	CAISLRTGQETQYF
few	TRBV5-1	-	TRBJ1-2	TGCGCCAGCAGCTTGCTTCCGGTTGGCTATGGCTACACCTTC	CASSLLPVGYGYTF
-	TRBV5-1	TRBD1	TRBJ1-1	TGCGCCAGCAGCTTATACCTACAGGGGGCTGCTGAAGCTTTCTTT	CASSLYLQGAAEAFF
few	TRBV4-2	-	TRBJ2-5	TGTGCCAGCAGCCCGGGACAACCTAAAGAGACCCAGTACTTC	CASSPGQPKETQYF
many	TRBV29-1	-	TRBJ2-5	TGCAGCGTCCTACCGCAGGGGGAGACCCAGTACTTC	CSVLPQGETQYF
-	TRBV29-1	TRBD1	TRBJ2-5	TGCAGCGTTAGGACAGGGATGGGAGAGACCCAGTACTTC	CSVRTGMGETQYF
many	TRBV29-1	-	TRBJ2-3	TGCAGCGTTGTATCTTGGAGGGAGCAAGATACGCAGTATTTT	CSVVSWREQDTQYF
few	TRBV5-1	-	TRBJ1-2	TGCGCCAGCAGCTCCGGGGAGGGGAGGAGCTATGGCTACACCTTC	CASSSGEGRSYGYTF
-	TRBV28	-	TRBJ2-7	TGTGCCAGCAGTCAGATCTCGCTAGGGGGGTACGAGCAGTACTTC	CASSQISLGGYEQYF
many	TRBV11-2	TRBD2	TRBJ2-5	TGTGCCAGCAGCTTATCCGTCCCGGGACTAGTGGGATCAGAGACCCAGTACTTC	CASSLSVPGLVGSETQYF
-	TRBV5-5	-	TRBJ1-1	TGTGCCAGCAGCCCGTACGGCAGGGACACTGAAGCTTTCTTT	CASSPYGRDTEAFF
few	TRBV14	TRBD1	TRBJ2-1	TGTGCCAGCAGCCAAGTGGACAGGGCACACAATGAGCAGTTCTTC	CASSQVDRAHNEQFF
many	TRBV21-1	-	TRBJ2-2	TGTGCCAGCAGCAAAGAAAGGAAAACCGGGGAGCTGTTTTTT	CASSKERKTGELFF
few	TRBV7-3	-	TRBJ2-1	TGTGCCAGCAGCTTGTTAGGTGGGGCAGGAAATGAGCAGTTCTTC	CASSLLGGAGNEQFF
few	TRBV6-1	TRBD1	TRBJ2-1	TGTGCCAGCGGCCAGGGGGAGAGTACCCGTGTGGAGCAGTTCTTC	CASGQGESTRVEQFF